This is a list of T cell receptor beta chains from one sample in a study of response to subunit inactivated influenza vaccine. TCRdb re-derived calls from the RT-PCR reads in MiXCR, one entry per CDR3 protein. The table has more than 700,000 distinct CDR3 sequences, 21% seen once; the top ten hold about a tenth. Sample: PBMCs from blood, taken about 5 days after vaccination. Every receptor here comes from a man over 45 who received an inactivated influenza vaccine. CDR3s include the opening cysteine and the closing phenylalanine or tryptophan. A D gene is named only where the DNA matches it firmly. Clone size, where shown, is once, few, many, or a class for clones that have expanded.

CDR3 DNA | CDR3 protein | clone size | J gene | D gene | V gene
TGCAGGGGTCGTGGCAGGGTGGACACTGAAGCTTTCTTT | CRGRGRVDTEAFF | many | TRBJ1-1 | - | TRBV20-1
TGCGCCAGCAGTCCTCTGGGCCAGGGTTGGGACATTCAGTACTTC | CASSPLGQGWDIQYF | - | TRBJ2-4 | - | TRBV5-1
TGTGCCACCGGGCTAGCGGGGGGATCGGAGACCCAGTACTTC | CATGLAGGSETQYF | many | TRBJ2-5 | TRBD2 | TRBV15
TGTGCCAGCAGCCCTGGGACTAGCGGGATTACAGATACGCAGTATTTT | CASSPGTSGITDTQYF | - | TRBJ2-3 | TRBD2 | TRBV12-3/TRBV12-4
TGTGCCAGCAGTTTAAATGTAGGGTTTCAGCCCCAGCATTTT | CASSLNVGFQPQHF | - | TRBJ1-5 | - | TRBV12-3/TRBV12-4
TGTGCCAGCAGCGTCTCCGGGTCCCGGCCCCTCTACAATGAGCAGTTCTTC | CASSVSGSRPLYNEQFF | - | TRBJ2-1 | - | TRBV9
TGCGCCAGCAGCTTGGCCCCAGGGAGGAACACTGAAGCTTTCTTT | CASSLAPGRNTEAFF | - | TRBJ1-1 | - | TRBV5-1
TGTGCCATCAGTGATCCCCAAGAGACCCAGTACTTC | CAISDPQETQYF | - | TRBJ2-5 | - | TRBV10-3
TGTGCCATCAGTGAGTCGATCGCCTTGGGACTAGCGGGAGACAATGAGCAGTTCTTC | CAISESIALGLAGDNEQFF | few | TRBJ2-1 | TRBD2 | TRBV10-3
TGTGCCAGCAGTTTAGGTGTTAGCGGGGGACGGATCCAAGAGACCCAGTACTTC | CASSLGVSGGRIQETQYF | few | TRBJ2-5 | TRBD2 | TRBV28
TGCAGTGCTAGATTAGCGGGAGGACTACTCCAAGAGACCCAGTACTTC | CSARLAGGLLQETQYF | - | TRBJ2-5 | TRBD2 | TRBV20-1
TGTGCCAGTTCCCAGGCGTCCGACCGCTCACCCCTCCACTTT | CASSQASDRSPLHF | few | TRBJ1-6 | - | TRBV6-1
TGTGCCAGCAGCCCGACAGGGGGTAGGAGGAACGAGCAGTACTTC | CASSPTGGRRNEQYF | - | TRBJ2-7 | TRBD1 | TRBV28
TGTGCCAGCAGTACAGTGACTGATTTCTTCTACGAGCAGTACTTC | CASSTVTDFFYEQYF | - | TRBJ2-7 | - | TRBV5-6
TGCGCCAGCAGCCAAGATTTGGGAGATACGCAGTATTTT | CASSQDLGDTQYF | many | TRBJ2-3 | - | TRBV4-1
TGCGCCAGCAGTCCTAATCCGGGACTAGCGGCAGATACGCAGTATTTT | CASSPNPGLAADTQYF | - | TRBJ2-3 | TRBD2 | TRBV4-1
TGCAGTGCTAGTTTCCTGGACAGGGCGAATGAAGCTTTCTTT | CSASFLDRANEAFF | few | TRBJ1-1 | TRBD1 | TRBV20-1
TGTGCCAGCAGTTCCTGGGTGGGGGGGGAGCTGTTTTTT | CASSSWVGGELFF | few | TRBJ2-2 | - | TRBV6-6
TGTGCCAGCAGTTACTCATCTAGCGGGGGGGCTAACACCGGGGAGCTGTTTTTT | CASSYSSSGGANTGELFF | few | TRBJ2-2 | TRBD2 | TRBV6-5
TGTGCCAGCACCCCCCAGGGAAATGGCTACACCTTC | CASTPQGNGYTF | - | TRBJ1-2 | - | TRBV28
TGTGCCAGCAGCTTAACGCCGGATATCTACGAGCAGTACTTC | CASSLTPDIYEQYF | few | TRBJ2-7 | - | TRBV7-9
TGTGCCAGCGGTACAGGGTTCGCCTATGGCTACACCTTC | CASGTGFAYGYTF | few | TRBJ1-2 | - | TRBV27
TGTGCCAGCAGTTTAAACCCCTCTCAGCCCCAGCATTTT | CASSLNPSQPQHF | few | TRBJ1-5 | - | TRBV12-3/TRBV12-4
TGCAGTGCTCGAGAGGGAGGCGGGAGGAGCAATGAGCAGTTCTTC | CSAREGGGRSNEQFF | - | TRBJ2-1 | TRBD2 | TRBV20-1
TGTGCCAGCAGCTTAATGCTAGCGGGGGGTACTAGCACAGATACGCAGTATTTT | CASSLMLAGGTSTDTQYF | - | TRBJ2-3 | TRBD2 | TRBV7-6
TGTGCCAGCAGTCCTCGGGGACAGATAAATTACGAGCAGTACTTC | CASSPRGQINYEQYF | few | TRBJ2-7 | TRBD1 | TRBV12-3/TRBV12-4
TGTGCCAGCAGTTTTGCGGGAATACAGAACGAGCAGTACTTC | CASSFAGIQNEQYF | few | TRBJ2-7 | - | TRBV12-3/TRBV12-4
TGCGCCAGCAGCTTGGGAATGGGGCCCTCCTACAATGTGCAGTTCTTC | CASSLGMGPSYNVQFF | - | TRBJ2-1 | - | TRBV5-1
TGTGCCACCAGCCCGGACAGGGGCAAAAACATTCAGTACTTC | CATSPDRGKNIQYF | - | TRBJ2-4 | TRBD1 | TRBV15
TGTGCCAGCAGCCCGACTGCCGGGACTAGCAAGAATACGCAGTATTTT | CASSPTAGTSKNTQYF | few | TRBJ2-3 | TRBD2 | TRBV7-2
TGCAGCGTTGAACCGGGGATAGAGACCCAGTACTTC | CSVEPGIETQYF | - | TRBJ2-5 | - | TRBV29-1
TGTGCCAGCAGTTTGCTATTGAGCACAGATACGCAGTATTTT | CASSLLLSTDTQYF | many | TRBJ2-3 | - | TRBV12-3/TRBV12-4
TGCAGTGCTACCAGGACTAGCGGGGGGGAGCAGTTCTTC | CSATRTSGGEQFF | - | TRBJ2-1 | TRBD2 | TRBV20-1
TGTGCCAGCAGTTACTGGCAGGGGGTGAGGAACACCGGGGAGCTGTTTTTT | CASSYWQGVRNTGELFF | - | TRBJ2-2 | TRBD1 | TRBV6-2/TRBV6-3
TGCGCCAGCAGCGGAGACGCGAGCTCCTACAATGAGCAGTTCTTC | CASSGDASSYNEQFF | - | TRBJ2-1 | - | TRBV10-1